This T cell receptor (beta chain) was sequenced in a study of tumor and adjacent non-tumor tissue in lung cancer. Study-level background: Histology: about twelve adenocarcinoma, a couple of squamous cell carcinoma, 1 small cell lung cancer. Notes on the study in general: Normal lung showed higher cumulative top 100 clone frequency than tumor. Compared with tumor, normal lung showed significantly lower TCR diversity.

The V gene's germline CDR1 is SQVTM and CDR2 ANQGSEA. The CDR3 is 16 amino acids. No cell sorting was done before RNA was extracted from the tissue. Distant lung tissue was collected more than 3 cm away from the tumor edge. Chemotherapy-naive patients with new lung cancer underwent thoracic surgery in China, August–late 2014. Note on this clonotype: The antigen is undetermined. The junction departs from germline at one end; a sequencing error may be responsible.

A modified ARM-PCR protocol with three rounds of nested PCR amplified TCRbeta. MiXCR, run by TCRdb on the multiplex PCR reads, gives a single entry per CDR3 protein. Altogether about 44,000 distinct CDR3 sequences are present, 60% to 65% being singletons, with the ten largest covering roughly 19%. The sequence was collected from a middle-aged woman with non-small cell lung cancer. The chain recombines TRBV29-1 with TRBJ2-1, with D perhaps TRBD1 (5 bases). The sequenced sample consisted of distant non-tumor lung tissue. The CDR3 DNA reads TGCAGCCTTGAAGGGTCAGGCTGGGAAGGACACCATGAGCAGTTCTTC. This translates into CSLEGSGWEGHHEQFF.